The clone carrying this T cell receptor beta chain was counted many times. V lost 7 bases, J lost 0 bases, and 13 bases lay in between. The germline gives CDR1 SQVTM, CDR2 ANQGSEA. The CDR3 covers 14 residues. The sample's time point: newly diagnosed GD, antithyroid drugs for less than 3 months. PBMCs provided the RNA from which the TCR library was made. The data were taken from a study of regulatory T cells in long-lasting Graves disease. iRepertoire HTBI primers and Arm-PCR of CDR3 regions built TCR beta libraries. TCRdb fed the multiplex PCR reads into MiXCR, producing one record per CDR3 protein. The sample carries approximately 400,000 distinct CDR3 sequences, more than 12% recorded once. These sequences were also reported in another study, on T cells in Graves' hyperthyroidism and ophthalmopathy. That report adds: HTBI primers were the set used in a first-round RT-PCR of the TCR CDR3. Blood also contained most expanded thyroid clonotypes above 0.001.

The rearrangement joins TRBV29-1 to TRBJ2-1; perhaps TRBD2 as D (6 bases). Sequenced material: peripheral blood mononuclear cells (PBMCs), taken at new diagnosis, from a patient treated with antithyroid drugs. The TCR comes from a woman aged 25 to 39 with Graves disease. CDR3 DNA: TGCAGCGCGAGAGGCGGGAACTCCTACAATGAGCAGTTCTTC. It yields the protein CSARGGNSYNEQFF.